The source of this TCR beta chain is a study of identical twins. Whole-study results and caveats: Weaker excess twin sharing was observed in beta out-of-frame sequences. While abundant cord blood beta clonotypes carried fewer insertions, memory repertoires showed no such pattern.

Germline CDR1 and CDR2: SGDLS and YYNGEE. With 1 base clipped from V and 4 bases from J, the junction kept 4 bases outside the gene matches. The CDR3 covers 16 residues. TCRdb re-called the 5' RACE reads through MiXCR, storing one row per CDR3 protein. The table lists fewer than 650,000 distinct CDR3 sequences, roughly 9.5% of them singletons. A few counts support this clonotype. The target antigen is unknown. The same data also contributed to another study, on yellow fever vaccine responses in identical twins.

The receptor's source is a young woman in good health. Sequences were obtained from PBMCs. This chain links TRBV9 with TRBJ2-1; TRBD2 agrees at 11 bases. CDR3 sequence: CASSVWSSGGYNEQFF. In DNA form, the CDR3 reads TGTGCCAGCAGCGTATGGTCTAGCGGGGGGTACAATGAGCAGTTCTTC.